This passage covers 29 T cell receptor beta chains from one sample sequenced in a study of patients and donors after allogeneic stem cell transplantation. TCRdb fed the RT-PCR reads into MiXCR, producing one record per CDR3 protein. The sample yields under 200,000 distinct CDR3 sequences, about 29% seen once. The sample comprised blood, either unsorted or a sorted T cell fraction (not recorded which). The receptors shown here come from a human donor who was either an allogeneic HSCT recipient or a stem cell or donor lymphocyte infusion donor (not recorded which). It is not recorded whose cells these are; they may come from a transplant donor.

V usage is TRBV18 and J usage is TRBJ2-7, with D unclear. CDR3 size: 14 residues. The germline V gene has CDR1 KGHSH and CDR2 LQKENI. V lost 1 base and J 4 bases, leaving 11 bases between the germline ends. The chain's CDR3 is CASSPQVGSYEQYF. The CDR3 DNA reads as TGTGCCAGCTCACCACAAGTTGGGTCGTACGAGCAGTACTTC.

The chain has TRBV6-2 or TRBV6-3 and TRBJ2-7, with 10 bases lining up with TRBD2. From germline, CDR1 is MNHEY and CDR2 SVGEGT. The CDR3 is 14 amino acids. V shed 6 bases, J shed 6 bases, and the junction held 8 bases outside the gene matches. CDR3: CASRVAGGLGEQYF. In DNA form, the CDR3 reads TGTGCCAGCAGAGTAGCGGGAGGCCTGGGCGAGCAGTACTTC.

The J gene is TRBJ1-4, the V gene TRBV7-2; D may be TRBD1 (5 bases). Trimming removed 4 bases from V and 1 base from J, with 7 bases in between. Germline CDR1 SGHTA, CDR2 FQGNSA. The CDR3 runs to 14 residues. The CDR3 protein is CASSYRLTNEKLFF. Written as DNA, the CDR3 is TGTGCCAGCAGCTACAGGCTAACTAATGAAAAACTGTTTTTT. The entire variable domain, with the rest obtained from reference TRBV7-2 and TRBJ1-4, is as follows: GAGVSQSPSNKVTEKGKDVELRCDPISGHTALYWYRQSLGQGLEFLIYFQGNSAPDKSGLPSDRFSAERTGGSVSTLTIQRTQQEDSAVYLCASSYRLTNEKLFFGSGTQLSVL.

V is TRBV6-6 and J is TRBJ1-1; D gene ambiguous. The ends were cut back, 7 bases at V and 11 bases at J, with 11 bases in the middle. Looked up from germline, CDR1 is MNHNY and CDR2 is SVGAGI (reference sequence). This CDR3 has 10 amino acids. This CDR3 is CASNLLGAFF. In DNA form, the CDR3 reads TGTGCCAGCAACCTCCTTGGGGCTTTCTTT.

The chain recombines TRBV28 with TRBJ2-3, with 9 nucleotides matching TRBD1. This CDR3 has 15 amino acids. V was clipped by 5 bases and J by 3 bases; unmatched bases: 6. In germline, CDR1 is MDHEN, CDR2 SYDVKM. DNA of the CDR3: TGTGCCAGCAGTCTACAGGGGGCTAAAACAGATACGCAGTATTTT. Its translation: CASSLQGAKTDTQYF.

This clonotype was seen a handful of times. The V call is TRBV7-9, the J call TRBJ1-3, with TRBD1 matching over 9 bases. Germline V lookup: CDR1 SEHNR, CDR2 FQNEAQ (reference sequence). The CDR3 has 17 residues. V shed 0 bases and J 5 bases; nucleotides not matched to a gene: 8. CDR3 amino acids: CASSLARQGEERNTIYF. The CDR3 DNA follows: TGTGCCAGCAGCTTAGCCCGACAGGGGGAGGAGAGAAACACCATATATTTT. The variable domain in full, completed from reference TRBV7-9 and TRBJ1-3, reads DTGVSQNPRHKITKRGQNVTFRCDPISEHNRLYWYRQTLGQGPEFLTYFQNEAQLEKSRLLSDRFSAERPKGSFSTLEIQRTEQGDSAMYLCASSLARQGEERNTIYFGEGSWLTVV.

In its sample, this clonotype was seen a few times. The V and J genes are TRBV6-5 and TRBJ1-1, with D perhaps matching TRBD1 (5 bases). V lost 0 bases to trimming and J lost 0 bases, with 14 bases between them. This CDR3 is 17 amino acids long. Germline loops: CDR1 MNHEY, CDR2 SVGAGI. The CDR3 sequence: CASSYSGGSSLNTEAFF. The CDR3 DNA follows: TGTGCCAGCAGTTACTCGGGGGGGTCCAGCTTGAACACTGAAGCTTTCTTT.

The chain joins TRBV30 to TRBJ1-5; the D is unclear. Germline loops: CDR1 GTSNPN, CDR2 SVGIG (reference sequence). V lost 1 base to trimming and J lost 6 bases, with 7 bases between them. The CDR3 totals 12 residues. The CDR3 coding sequence is TGTGCCTGGAGTGCCCCGGGTCAGCCCCAGCATTTT. Amino acids: CAWSAPGQPQHF.

The rearrangement uses TRBV7-3 and TRBJ1-1; D gene unclear. The germline V and J ends were trimmed by 2 bases and 1 base, with 11 bases remaining between them. CDR3 size: 15 residues. CDR1 is SGHTA and CDR2 is FQGTGA in the germline V gene. CDR3 nucleotides: TGTGCCAGCAGCTTATCGGGGAATTCGAACACTGAAGCTTTCTTT. Its protein product is CASSLSGNSNTEAFF.

The chain couples TRBV6-5 to TRBJ2-7; D remains unclear. CDR3 length: 13 residues. Trimming cost V 5 bases and J 6 bases, with 14 bases left between them. Germline V gives CDR1 MNHEY, CDR2 SVGAGI. The DNA for the CDR3 is TGTGCCAGCAGTACTTTAACGGGTATCGAGCAGTACTTC. It codes for CASSTLTGIEQYF.

This clonotype was detected a few times. The chain carries TRBV5-1 and TRBJ1-2, with a possible D match to TRBD1 (5 bases). CDR1 is SGHRS and CDR2 is YFSETQ in the germline V gene. CDR3 length: 15 residues. V lost 3 bases to trimming and J lost 4 bases, with 16 bases between them. The CDR3 DNA reads as TGCGCCAGCAGCTGGGCAACCGACAGCAGCTATGGCTACACCTTC. Translation: CASSWATDSSYGYTF.

This clonotype turned up a few times. This chain connects TRBV4-2 to TRBJ2-1, with D maybe TRBD2 (6 bases). The V end was cut by 2 bases, the J end by 4 bases, with 9 bases between. The CDR3 runs 14 residues. The germline V gene encodes CDR1 LGHNA and CDR2 YNFKEQ. CDR3 in amino acids: CASSQLAIYNEQFF. For the CDR3, the DNA is TGTGCCAGCAGCCAACTAGCGATTTACAATGAGCAGTTCTTC.

This chain links TRBV5-1 with TRBJ2-3; weak D call: TRBD1 (5 bases). The ends were cut back, 0 bases at V and 2 bases at J, with 10 bases in the middle. The germline V gene has CDR1 SGHRS and CDR2 YFSETQ. The CDR3 runs to 15 residues. The CDR3 is CASSLGQGFTDTQYF. The CDR3, as DNA: TGCGCCAGCAGCTTGGGTCAGGGATTCACAGATACGCAGTATTTT. Full variable domain (missing parts from reference TRBV5-1 and TRBJ2-3): KAGVTQTPRYLIKTRGQQVTLSCSPISGHRSVSWYQQTPGQGLQFLFEYFSETQRNKGNFPGRFSGRQFSNSRSEMNVSTLELGDSALYLCASSLGQGFTDTQYFGPGTRLTVL.

As for this clonotype: The limits of the CDR3 on the DNA are not certain, so only TCRdb's listed CDR3 is given. The chain combines TRBV6-2 or TRBV6-3 with TRBJ2-7; the table's D call of TRBD1 was not tested on the DNA. The CDR3 region is 11 residues in length, termini included. Per germline, CDR1 MNHEY and CDR2 SVGEGT. The CDR3 region is CASSSSTVQYF.

V is TRBV20-1 and J is TRBJ1-1; no clear D gene. The CDR3 has 11 residues. CDR1 and CDR2 from the germline V gene are DFQATT and SNEGSKA (reference sequence). Trimming left V 1 base short and J 6 bases short, with 6 bases between. The CDR3 is CSARGGAEAFF. The CDR3 bases are TGCAGTGCTAGAGGGGGTGCTGAAGCTTTCTTT.

This rearrangement joins TRBV9 to TRBJ1-3, with 10 bases identical to TRBD1. CDR3 length equals 17 residues. Germline V gives CDR1 SGDLS, CDR2 YYNGEE. The V segment lost 6 bases and the J segment 3 bases; nucleotides outside the gene matches: 12. CDR3 amino acids: CASTPTGGSNLGNTIYF. The CDR3 DNA reads TGTGCCAGCACCCCGACAGGGGGCTCCAACCTTGGAAACACCATATATTTT.

This clonotype was picked up one time. The chain uses TRBV11-2 and TRBJ2-6; D remains unclear. The CDR3 runs to 14 residues. The V gene lost 5 bases and the J gene lost 2 bases, with 7 bases spanning the gap. Per germline, CDR1 SGHAT and CDR2 FQNNGV. CDR3 region: CASSPPPGANVLTF. For the CDR3, the DNA is TGTGCCAGCAGCCCCCCCCCTGGGGCCAACGTCCTGACTTTC.

CDR3 DNA sequence: TGTGCCAGCAGCCCCAGGGGACAGGGGGCGTACGAGCAGTACTTC. Its protein product is CASSPRGQGAYEQYF. J is TRBJ2-7 and V is TRBV5-5, with TRBD1 matching over 12 bases. J lost 4 bases, V lost 4 bases, and 6 bases had no gene match. CDR1 is SGHKS and CDR2 is YYEKEE in the germline V gene (reference sequence). CDR3 length equals 15 residues.

The chain links TRBV20-1 to TRBJ2-7; 9 bases align to TRBD1. CDR1 and CDR2 (germline): DFQATT, SNEGSKA (reference sequence). The CDR3 length is 14 residues. Trimming cost V 6 bases and J 2 bases; bases outside gene matches: 8. CDR3 in DNA: TGCAGTGCCCGAGGACAGGGGAATCCCTACGAGCAGTACTTC. Encoded protein: CSARGQGNPYEQYF.

The CDR3, as DNA: TGTGCCAGCAGTTTAGTGGGGGAAGTGCGCGAGCAGTACTTC. Translating gives CASSLVGEVREQYF. The V call is TRBV12-3 or TRBV12-4, the J call TRBJ2-7; TRBD1 or TRBD2 may be the D gene (5 bases each). The CDR3 sequence is 14 residues long. V was trimmed by 1 base and J by 6 bases, leaving 13 bases between them.

This clonotype was picked up a small number of times. The chain uses TRBV7-8 and TRBJ1-6; the D is unclear. Germline V lookup: CDR1 SGHVS, CDR2 FQNEAQ. This CDR3 contains 16 residues. The ends were cut back, 4 bases at V and 0 bases at J, with 10 bases in the middle. CDR3 sequence: CASSYWGFSYNSPLHF. CDR3 bases: TGTGCCAGCAGCTATTGGGGATTCTCCTATAATTCACCCCTCCACTTT.

The rearrangement links TRBV7-9 to TRBJ2-3, with TRBD2 identical over 12 bases. Germline values: CDR1 SEHNR, CDR2 FQNEAQ (reference sequence). The CDR3 spans 17 residues. The V segment lost 4 bases and the J segment 3 bases; nucleotides outside the gene matches: 8. The DNA for the CDR3 is TGTGCCAGCAGCTGGCGACTAGCGGGAGCTGGTACAGATACGCAGTATTTT. Translation: CASSWRLAGAGTDTQYF.

The DNA of the CDR3 is TGTGCCAGCAATCCCCCAGGTGGCGAGCAGTACTTC. Its translation: CASNPPGGEQYF. V and J are TRBV28 and TRBJ2-7, with D uncertain. The germline V gene encodes CDR1 MDHEN and CDR2 SYDVKM. This CDR3 is built from 12 residues. V was trimmed by 7 bases and J by 6 bases, leaving 13 bases between them.

This clonotype was observed a few times. The rearrangement links TRBV6-5 to TRBJ1-6; D unresolved. Germline V CDR1 and CDR2: MNHEY, SVGAGI. The CDR3 covers 14 residues. With 2 bases removed from V and 5 bases from J, the gap between germline ends came to 7 bases. CDR3 bases: TGTGCCAGCAGTTACGGGCAGAATAATTCACCCCTCCACTTT. As protein: CASSYGQNNSPLHF.

The V call is TRBV12-3 or TRBV12-4, the J call TRBJ1-2; D is unresolved. Deletions cut 0 bases from V and 6 bases from J, with 14 bases between. This CDR3 has 15 residues. CDR3 in DNA: TGTGCCAGCAGTTTAGCGCTAATGATCTATGATGGCTACACCTTC. Amino acid sequence: CASSLALMIYDGYTF.

This clonotype was found many times. The rearrangement uses TRBV6-2 or TRBV6-3 and TRBJ2-1; D uncertain. CDR1 and CDR2 from the germline V gene are MNHEY and SVGEGT. The CDR3 extends over 15 amino acids. Trimming shortened V by 1 base and J by 7 bases, and 14 bases separated the two germline ends. Here the CDR3 reads CASSYYGQNWNEQFF. For the CDR3, the DNA is TGTGCCAGCAGTTACTATGGGCAAAATTGGAATGAGCAGTTCTTC.

The chain uses TRBV12-3 or TRBV12-4 and TRBJ2-3; possibly TRBD2 for D (5 bases). Trimming pared 3 bases from V and 6 bases from J, leaving 7 bases between. The CDR3 totals 12 residues. The CDR3 nucleotides are TGTGCCAGCAGTTTTCCGGGGGATACGCAGTATTTT. This encodes CASSFPGDTQYF.

This clonotype was counted ten times or more. The chain links TRBV5-1 to TRBJ1-5; TRBD1 might be the D (6 bases). V was shortened by 0 bases and J by 0 bases, with 7 bases between the two germline ends. The CDR3 is 15 amino acids. Looked up from germline, CDR1 is SGHRS and CDR2 is YFSETQ. Here the CDR3 DNA reads TGCGCCAGCAGCTTGGAGGGGGATAGCAATCAGCCCCAGCATTTT. Translating gives CASSLEGDSNQPQHF. The full variable domain, completed using reference TRBV5-1 and TRBJ1-5, is KAGVTQTPRYLIKTRGQQVTLSCSPISGHRSVSWYQQTPGQGLQFLFEYFSETQRNKGNFPGRFSGRQFSNSRSEMNVSTLELGDSALYLCASSLEGDSNQPQHFGDGTRLSIL.

The genes are TRBV5-1 and TRBJ2-1, with a possible D match to TRBD2 (5 bases). V lost 7 bases and J lost 0, with 11 bases in between. The CDR3 extends over 14 amino acids. The germline V gene encodes CDR1 SGHRS and CDR2 YFSETQ. The CDR3 spells CASGLGSSYNEQFF. The CDR3 coding sequence is TGCGCCAGCGGGCTGGGGAGCTCCTACAATGAGCAGTTCTTC. The full variable domain, with the rest looked up from reference TRBV5-1 and TRBJ2-1, is KAGVTQTPRYLIKTRGQQVTLSCSPISGHRSVSWYQQTPGQGLQFLFEYFSETQRNKGNFPGRFSGRQFSNSRSEMNVSTLELGDSALYLCASGLGSSYNEQFFGPGTRLTVL.